The sequence of this TCR beta chain was determined in a study of human T cells and chemical hapten exposure. Study background: Small discrepancies in pooled library volume mainly accounted for the varying TCR yields per sample.

This clonotype has just a few counts. Via MiXCR, TCRdb re-called the RACE reads, giving one row per CDR3 protein. The sample includes approximately 81,000 distinct CDR3 sequences, about 8.6% of them seen just once. Time point specified: healthy volunteer bleed at 6 weeks. The template was total RNA from unfractionated whole blood. Per germline, CDR1 MGHRA and CDR2 YSYEKL. The CDR3 is 16 residues long. V lost 2 bases to trimming and J lost 5 bases; unmatched junction nucleotides: 10. This receptor was identified in a male donor in good health. Some clones in this sample may be carry-over from other donors' samples. V is TRBV4-1 and J is TRBJ1-1; 8 bases agree with TRBD1. Specimen: whole blood. CDR3 nucleotide sequence: TGCGCCAGCAGCCAAAGCTCGACAGGGGAGAGAACTGAAGCTTTCTTT. Protein sequence: CASSQSSTGERTEAFF.